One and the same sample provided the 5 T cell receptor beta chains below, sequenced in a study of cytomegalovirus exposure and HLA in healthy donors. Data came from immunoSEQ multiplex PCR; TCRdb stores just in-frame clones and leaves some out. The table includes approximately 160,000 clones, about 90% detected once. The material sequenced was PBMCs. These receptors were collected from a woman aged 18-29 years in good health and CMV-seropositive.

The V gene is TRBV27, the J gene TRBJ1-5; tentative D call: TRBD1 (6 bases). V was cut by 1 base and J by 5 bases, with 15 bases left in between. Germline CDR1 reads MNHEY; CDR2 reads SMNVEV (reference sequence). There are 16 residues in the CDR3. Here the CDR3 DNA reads TGTGCCAGCAGTTTATGGGGGGGGCGGGTGGATCAGCCCCAGCATTTT. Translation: CASSLWGGRVDQPQHF.

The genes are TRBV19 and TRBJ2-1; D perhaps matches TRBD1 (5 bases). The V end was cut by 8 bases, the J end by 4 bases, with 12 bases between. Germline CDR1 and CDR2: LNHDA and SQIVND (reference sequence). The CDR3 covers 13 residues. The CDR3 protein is CASDSQGYNEQFF. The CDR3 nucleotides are TGTGCCAGTGACTCTCAGGGTTACAATGAGCAGTTCTTC.

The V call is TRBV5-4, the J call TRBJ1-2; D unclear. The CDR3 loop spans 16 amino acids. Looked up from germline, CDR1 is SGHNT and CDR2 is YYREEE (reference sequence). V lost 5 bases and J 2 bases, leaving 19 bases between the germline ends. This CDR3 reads CASRTLPLDMNYGYTF. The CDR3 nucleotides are TGTGCCAGCAGGACCTTACCGCTTGACATGAACTATGGCTACACCTTC.

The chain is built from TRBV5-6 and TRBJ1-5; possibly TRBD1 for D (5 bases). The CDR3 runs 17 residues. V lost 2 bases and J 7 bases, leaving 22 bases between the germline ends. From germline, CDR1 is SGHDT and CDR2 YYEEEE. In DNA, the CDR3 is TGTGCCAGCAGCTTATCTATCTCGGCAGACAGTATGCAGCCCCAGCATTTT. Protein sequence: CASSLSISADSMQPQHF.

CDR3: CASLTGTGSYEQYF. CDR3 nucleotide sequence: TGTGCCAGCCTTACCGGGACAGGGAGCTACGAGCAGTACTTC. This rearrangement joins TRBV2 to TRBJ2-7, with TRBD1 matching 9 bases. Per germline, CDR1 SNHLY and CDR2 FYNNEI. The length of the CDR3 is 14 residues. V shed 8 bases, J shed 3 bases, and the junction held 8 bases outside the gene matches.